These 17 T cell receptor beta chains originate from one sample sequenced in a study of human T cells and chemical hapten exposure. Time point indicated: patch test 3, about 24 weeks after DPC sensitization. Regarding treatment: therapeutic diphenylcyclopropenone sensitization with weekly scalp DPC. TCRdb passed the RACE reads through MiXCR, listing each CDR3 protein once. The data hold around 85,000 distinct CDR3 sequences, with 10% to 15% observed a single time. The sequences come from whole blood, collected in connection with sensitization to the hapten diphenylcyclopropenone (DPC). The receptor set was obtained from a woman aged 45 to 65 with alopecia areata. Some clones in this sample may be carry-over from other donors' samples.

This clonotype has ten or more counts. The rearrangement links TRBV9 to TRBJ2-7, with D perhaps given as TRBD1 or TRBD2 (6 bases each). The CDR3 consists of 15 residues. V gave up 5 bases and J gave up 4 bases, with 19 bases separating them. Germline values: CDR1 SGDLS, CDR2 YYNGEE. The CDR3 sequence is CASSEGAGEEYEQYF. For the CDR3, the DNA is TGTGCCAGCAGTGAAGGGGCAGGGGAGGAATACGAGCAGTACTTC.

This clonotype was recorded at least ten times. CDR3 coding DNA: TGTGCCACCAGCAGAGGGGAACAGGGGACCCCCCATTCGTACTTC. Protein product: CATSRGEQGTPHSYF. The J gene is TRBJ2-4, the V gene TRBV15, with TRBD1 matching over 7 bases. CDR3 length equals 15 residues. Germline values: CDR1 LNHNV, CDR2 YYDKDF (reference sequence). Trimming took 1 base from V and 15 from J; bases not matched to a gene: 15.

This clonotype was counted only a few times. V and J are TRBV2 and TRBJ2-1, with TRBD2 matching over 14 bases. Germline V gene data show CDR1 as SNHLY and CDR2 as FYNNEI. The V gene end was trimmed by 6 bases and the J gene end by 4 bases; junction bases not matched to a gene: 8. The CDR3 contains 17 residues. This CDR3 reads CASRFLRTSGGYNEQFF. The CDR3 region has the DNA TGTGCCAGCAGGTTCCTACGGACTAGCGGGGGGTACAATGAGCAGTTCTTC.

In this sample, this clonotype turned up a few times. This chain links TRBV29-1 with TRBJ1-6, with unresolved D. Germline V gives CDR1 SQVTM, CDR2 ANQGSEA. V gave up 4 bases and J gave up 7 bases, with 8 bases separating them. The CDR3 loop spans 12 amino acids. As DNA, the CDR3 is TGCAGCGTTGCCACGGAAAATTCACCCCTCCACTTT. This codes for CSVATENSPLHF.

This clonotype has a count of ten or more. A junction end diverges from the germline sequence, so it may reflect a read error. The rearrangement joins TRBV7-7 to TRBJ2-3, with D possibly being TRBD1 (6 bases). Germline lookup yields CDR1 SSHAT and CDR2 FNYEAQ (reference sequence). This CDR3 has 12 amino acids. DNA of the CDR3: TGTGCTAGCAGCCAAACAGGGGATACGCAGTATTTT. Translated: CASSQTGDTQYF.

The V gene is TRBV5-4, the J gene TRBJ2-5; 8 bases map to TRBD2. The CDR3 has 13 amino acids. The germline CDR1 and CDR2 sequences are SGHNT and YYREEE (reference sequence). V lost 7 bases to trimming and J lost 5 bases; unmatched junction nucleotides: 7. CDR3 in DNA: TGTGCCAGCTTTCTCTCGGGAGGGGAGACCCAGTACTTC. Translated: CASFLSGGETQYF.

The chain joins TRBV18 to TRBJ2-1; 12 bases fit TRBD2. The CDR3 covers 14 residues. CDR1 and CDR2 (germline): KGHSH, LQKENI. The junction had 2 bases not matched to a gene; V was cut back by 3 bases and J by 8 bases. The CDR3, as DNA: TGTGCCAGCTCACCGACTAGCGGGAGTCATGAGCAGTTCTTC. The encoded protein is CASSPTSGSHEQFF.

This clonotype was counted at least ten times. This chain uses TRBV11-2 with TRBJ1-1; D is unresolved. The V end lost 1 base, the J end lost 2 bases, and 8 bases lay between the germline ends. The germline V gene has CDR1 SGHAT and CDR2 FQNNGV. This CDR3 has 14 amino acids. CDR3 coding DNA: TGTGCCAGCAGCTTAGGGGCAGGCAACACTGAAGCTTTCTTT. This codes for CASSLGAGNTEAFF.

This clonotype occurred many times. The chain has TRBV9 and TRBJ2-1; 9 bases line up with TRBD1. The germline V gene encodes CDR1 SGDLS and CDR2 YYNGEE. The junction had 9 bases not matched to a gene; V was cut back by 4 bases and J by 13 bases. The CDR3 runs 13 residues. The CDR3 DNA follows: TGTGCCAGCAGCAGACAGGGGGTCGGTCTTCAGTTCTTC. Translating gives CASSRQGVGLQFF.

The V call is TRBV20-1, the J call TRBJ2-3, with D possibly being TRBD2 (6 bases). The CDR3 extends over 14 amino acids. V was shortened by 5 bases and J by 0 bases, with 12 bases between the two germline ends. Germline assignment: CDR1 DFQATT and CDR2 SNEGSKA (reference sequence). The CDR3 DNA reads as TGCAGTGCTGCCGGAGGGTTTAGCACAGATACGCAGTATTTT. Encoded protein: CSAAGGFSTDTQYF.

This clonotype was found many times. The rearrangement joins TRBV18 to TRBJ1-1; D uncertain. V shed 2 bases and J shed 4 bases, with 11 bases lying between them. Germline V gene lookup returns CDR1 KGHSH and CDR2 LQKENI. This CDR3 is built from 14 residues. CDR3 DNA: TGTGCCAGCTCACCATTCGGTGATCCCACTGAAGCTTTCTTT. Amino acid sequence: CASSPFGDPTEAFF.

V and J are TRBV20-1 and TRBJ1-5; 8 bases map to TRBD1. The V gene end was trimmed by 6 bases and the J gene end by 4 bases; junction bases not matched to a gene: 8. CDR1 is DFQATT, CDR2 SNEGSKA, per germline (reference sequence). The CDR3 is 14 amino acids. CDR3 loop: CSALGQGPNQPQHF. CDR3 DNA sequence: TGCAGTGCCCTCGGACAGGGCCCTAATCAGCCCCAGCATTTT.

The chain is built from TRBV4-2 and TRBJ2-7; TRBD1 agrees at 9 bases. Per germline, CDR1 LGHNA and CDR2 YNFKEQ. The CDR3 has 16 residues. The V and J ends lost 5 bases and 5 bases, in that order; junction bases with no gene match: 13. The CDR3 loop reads CASSGELDRGVNEQYF. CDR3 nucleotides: TGTGCCAGCAGCGGAGAATTGGACAGGGGTGTCAACGAGCAGTACTTC.

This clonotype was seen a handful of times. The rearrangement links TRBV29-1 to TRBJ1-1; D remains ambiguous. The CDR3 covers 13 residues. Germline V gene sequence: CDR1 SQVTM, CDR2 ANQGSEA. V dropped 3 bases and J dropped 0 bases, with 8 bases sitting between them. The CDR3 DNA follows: TGCAGCGTTGAGGGCAAAATGAACACTGAAGCTTTCTTT. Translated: CSVEGKMNTEAFF.

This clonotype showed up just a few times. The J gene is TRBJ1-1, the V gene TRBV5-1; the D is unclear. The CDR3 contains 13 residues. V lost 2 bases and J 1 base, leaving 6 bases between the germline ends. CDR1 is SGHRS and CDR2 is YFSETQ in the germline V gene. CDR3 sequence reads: CASSFSQNTEAFF. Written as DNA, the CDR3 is TGCGCCAGCAGCTTTAGCCAGAACACTGAAGCTTTCTTT. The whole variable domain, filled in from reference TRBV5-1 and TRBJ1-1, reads KAGVTQTPRYLIKTRGQQVTLSCSPISGHRSVSWYQQTPGQGLQFLFEYFSETQRNKGNFPGRFSGRQFSNSRSEMNVSTLELGDSALYLCASSFSQNTEAFFGQGTRLTVV.

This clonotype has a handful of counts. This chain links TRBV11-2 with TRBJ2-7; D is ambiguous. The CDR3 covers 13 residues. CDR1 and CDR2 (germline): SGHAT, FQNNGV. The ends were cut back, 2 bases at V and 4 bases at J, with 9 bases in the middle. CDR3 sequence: CASSLRPAYEQYF. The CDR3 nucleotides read TGTGCCAGCAGCTTACGGCCAGCTTACGAGCAGTACTTC.

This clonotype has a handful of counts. The CDR3 reads CSAALAGGGTGELFF. For the CDR3, the DNA is TGCAGTGCTGCCCTAGCGGGAGGAGGCACCGGGGAGCTGTTTTTT. The rearrangement joins TRBV20-1 to TRBJ2-2, with 11 bases that match TRBD2. Germline CDR1 reads DFQATT; CDR2 reads SNEGSKA (reference sequence). CDR3 size: 15 residues. V lost 5 bases to trimming and J lost 4 bases; unmatched junction nucleotides: 6.